The clone carrying this TCR beta chain showed up just a few times. The antigen remains unidentified. RNA, once extracted, was reverse transcribed into cDNA for use as the sequencing template. Assay: immunoSEQ multiplex PCR; the TCRdb copy retains only in-frame clones and omits some. The table has 25,000 to 40,000 clones, about 80% seen once. The CDR3 loop spans 17 amino acids. Trimming took 5 bases from V and 8 from J, leaving 25 bases between them. CDR1 and CDR2 (germline): SGHVS, FQNEAQ. The source of the sample is a study of CD8+ T cells in alopecia areata. Broader study findings: It was less clear whether patients shared TCRs than it was in mice, possibly because of HLA. Normal skin contains resident alphabeta T cells, and these are also sequenced in scalp samples.

Specimens obtained from alopecia areata patients comprised lesional scalp punch biopsies and peripheral blood. The TCR comes from a human donor with alopecia areata. The chain combines TRBV7-8 with TRBJ2-1, with D perhaps matching TRBD1 (5 bases). Sequencing was carried out using NKG2D-low CD8+ T cells sorted from blood. CDR3: CASSVKGYDSPSDEQFF. The CDR3 DNA follows: TGTGCCAGCAGCGTTAAGGGGTACGATTCGCCTTCGGATGAGCAGTTCTTC.